Shown below are 20 T cell receptor beta chains from a single sample sequenced in a study of T cell responses to AZD1222 COVID-19 vaccine. Libraries were prepared by immunoSEQ multiplex PCR; TCRdb keeps only in-frame clonotypes and omits some of them. The repertoire has some 140,000 clones, more than 85% of them found once; the top ten carry 2.5% to 3%. The sample consisted of peripheral blood, taken on day 0 of AZD1222 vaccination. All receptors derive from an adult in good health.

CDR3 region: CASSYSRRDSREQYF. Here the CDR3 DNA reads TGTGCCAGCAGTTACTCGAGACGGGACAGCCGCGAGCAGTACTTC. The V gene is TRBV6-5, the J gene TRBJ2-7, with TRBD1 identical over 7 bases. The germline gives CDR1 MNHEY, CDR2 SVGAGI. The CDR3 totals 15 residues. Germline trimming cut 0 bases from V and 6 bases from J; bases unmatched to any gene: 8.

This chain uses TRBV7-2 with TRBJ1-5; D unclear. Trimming cost V 1 base and J 1 base, with 8 bases left between them. There are 15 residues in the CDR3. Germline V lookup: CDR1 SGHTA, CDR2 FQGNSA. CDR3 residues: CASSLGVRSNQPQHF. The CDR3 DNA sequence: TGTGCCAGCAGCTTAGGGGTTAGAAGCAATCAGCCCCAGCATTTT.

This clone occurred once. The V and J genes are TRBV18 and TRBJ1-4; TRBD1 matches at 7 bases. This CDR3 comprises 15 residues. Germline CDR1 and CDR2: KGHSH and LQKENI. Trimming cost V 2 bases and J 7 bases; bases outside gene matches: 7. The DNA of the CDR3 is TGTGCCAGCTCACCAGGAGACAGGGTCCGTGAAAAACTGTTTTTT. Its translation: CASSPGDRVREKLFF.

The V call is TRBV5-4, the J call TRBJ2-7; the D is unclear. There are 16 residues in the CDR3. The germline V gene has CDR1 SGHNT and CDR2 YYREEE (reference sequence). V lost 2 bases, J lost 2 bases, and 17 bases lay in between. The DNA of the CDR3 is TGTGCCAGCAGCTTCCGTCCGCCGGGCGGCCCCTACGAGCAGTACTTC. Its translation is CASSFRPPGGPYEQYF.

This sequence joins TRBV2 and TRBJ2-7, with 7 bases identical to TRBD1. This CDR3 has 16 residues. CDR1 and CDR2 (germline): SNHLY, FYNNEI. V trimming: 3 bases; J trimming: 0 bases; junction bases outside the gene matches: 8. The chain's CDR3 is CASSDPGQAGSYEQYF. CDR3 in DNA: TGTGCCAGCAGTGACCCCGGACAGGCGGGCTCCTACGAGCAGTACTTC.

The V gene is TRBV6-5, the J gene TRBJ2-6, with D tentatively TRBD2 (5 bases). CDR3 length: 15 residues. The germline V gene encodes CDR1 MNHEY and CDR2 SVGAGI. The germline V and J ends were trimmed by 8 bases and 0 bases, with 11 bases remaining between them. For the CDR3, the DNA is TGTGCCAGCGCGGACTGGAGCTCTGGGGCCAACGTCCTGACTTTC. This gives the protein CASADWSSGANVLTF.

This clone has only one observation. One end of the junction varies from germline; a read error may be responsible. CDR3 nucleotides: TGTGCCAGCACTGAAAGGGGAAGGACTGAAGCTTTCTTT. Translating it yields CASTERGRTEAFF. The rearrangement links TRBV6-1 to TRBJ1-1; a weak D match, TRBD1 (5 bases). The CDR3 length is 13 residues. Germline V lookup: CDR1 MNHNS, CDR2 SASEGT.

This chain links TRBV11-2 with TRBJ1-4, with D hard to call. V lost 1 base to trimming and J lost 8 bases, with 11 bases between them. This CDR3 has 14 amino acids. Germline assignment: CDR1 SGHAT and CDR2 FQNNGV. CDR3 bases: TGTGCCAGCAGCTTAGGATGGCGCCGGGAAAAACTGTTTTTT. It specifies CASSLGWRREKLFF.

This clone has only one observation. The genes are TRBV24-1 and TRBJ2-3, with TRBD2 matching 14 bases. Trimming removed 3 bases from V and 4 bases from J; junction bases left unmatched: 2. The CDR3 contains 16 residues. CDR1 is KGHDR and CDR2 is SFDVKD in the germline V gene. CDR3: CATSDGTSGSPDTQYF. In nucleotides, the CDR3 is TGTGCCACCAGTGATGGGACTAGCGGGAGCCCAGATACGCAGTATTTT.

In its sample, this clone was seen once. The rearrangement uses TRBV30 and TRBJ1-2; D is unresolved. From germline, CDR1 is GTSNPN and CDR2 SVGIG (reference sequence). There are 12 residues in the CDR3. Trimming pared 4 bases from V and 2 bases from J, leaving 8 bases between. CDR3 sequence (DNA): TGTGCCTGGATCCCCGCAAACTATGGCTACACCTTC. Encoded protein: CAWIPANYGYTF.

This chain uses TRBV5-4 with TRBJ2-1; TRBD1 matches at 9 bases. V lost 3 bases to trimming and J lost 6 bases; unmatched junction nucleotides: 7. Germline-derived CDR1 and CDR2 are SGHNT and YYREEE (reference sequence). The CDR3 runs to 15 residues. CDR3 residues: CASSSRDRVINEQFF. In nucleotides, the CDR3 is TGTGCCAGCAGCTCCCGGGACAGGGTGATCAATGAGCAGTTCTTC.

The chain has TRBV10-2 and TRBJ2-1; perhaps TRBD2 as D (5 bases). V was cut by 5 bases and J by 4 bases, with 12 bases left in between. The CDR3 runs to 14 residues. CDR1 WSHSY and CDR2 SAAADI come from the germline V gene. CDR3 sequence (DNA): TGCGCCAGCAGTCCGGGATCGGTGTACAATGAGCAGTTCTTC. It specifies CASSPGSVYNEQFF.

The gene calls are TRBV5-1 and TRBJ1-1, with D tentatively TRBD1 (5 bases). V was shortened by 7 bases and J by 1 base, with 14 bases between the two germline ends. This CDR3 is 14 amino acids long. From germline, CDR1 is SGHRS and CDR2 YFSETQ. Here the CDR3 reads CASAGGNGNTEAFF. The DNA of the CDR3 is TGCGCCAGCGCTGGGGGGAATGGGAACACTGAAGCTTTCTTT.

The chain recombines TRBV6-2 or TRBV6-3 with TRBJ1-3; D is undetermined. V lost 5 bases to trimming and J lost 4 bases, with 15 bases between them. The CDR3 runs 15 residues. Germline assignment: CDR1 MNHEY and CDR2 SVGEGT. CDR3 protein: CASSLGPARGNTIYF. The CDR3 DNA reads TGTGCCAGCAGTCTTGGACCGGCTAGGGGAAACACCATATATTTT.

This clone was observed once. V and J are TRBV10-3 and TRBJ1-2; no clear D. The V end was cut by 0 bases, the J end by 4 bases, with 12 bases between. The germline V gene encodes CDR1 ENHRY and CDR2 SYGVKD. This CDR3 spans 15 amino acids. Here the CDR3 reads CAISESEGLGYGYTF. The CDR3 DNA sequence: TGTGCCATCAGTGAGTCCGAGGGTCTTGGCTATGGCTACACCTTC.

The V call is TRBV13, the J call TRBJ1-5; no definite D call. The V and J ends lost 5 bases and 3 bases respectively, with 5 bases between them. CDR1 is PRHDT, CDR2 FYEKMQ, per germline (reference sequence). The CDR3 length is 12 residues. DNA of the CDR3: TGTGCCAGCAGCGCCAACAATCAGCCCCAGCATTTT. This encodes CASSANNQPQHF.

The gene calls are TRBV28 and TRBJ1-2, with D unresolved. This CDR3 has 14 residues. Looked up from germline, CDR1 is MDHEN and CDR2 is SYDVKM. The V and J ends lost 3 bases and 1 base respectively, with 9 bases between them. The CDR3 is CASSFGGDNYGYTF. CDR3 in DNA: TGTGCCAGCAGTTTTGGTGGTGATAACTATGGCTACACCTTC.

V gene TRBV5-4 combines with J gene TRBJ2-7, with D maybe TRBD1 (6 bases). CDR3 length: 13 amino acids. CDR1 and CDR2 (germline): SGHNT, YYREEE (reference sequence). V lost 3 bases and J lost 4, with 11 bases in between. The CDR3 nucleotides read TGTGCCAGCAGCTCCCCGGACAGTTACGAGCAGTACTTC. Residues: CASSSPDSYEQYF.

The chain uses TRBV18 and TRBJ1-2; D not resolved. CDR3 length: 12 amino acids. V was trimmed by 2 bases and J by 8 bases, leaving 9 bases between them. Germline-derived CDR1 and CDR2 are KGHSH and LQKENI. The CDR3 DNA follows: TGTGCCAGCTCACCAGAGGCGGCGGGCTACACCTTC. It is translated as CASSPEAAGYTF.

This sequence joins TRBV29-1 and TRBJ1-1; D call uncertain. Trimming removed 3 bases from V and 0 bases from J, with 14 bases in between. CDR3 length: 15 amino acids. CDR1 SQVTM and CDR2 ANQGSEA come from the germline V gene. CDR3 sequence: CSVESAFNMNTEAFF. The DNA for the CDR3 is TGCAGCGTTGAGAGCGCTTTCAACATGAACACTGAAGCTTTCTTT.